These 22 T cell receptor beta chains were all obtained from the same sample, sequenced in a study of blood T cell repertoires in COVID-19. TCRdb's copy holds only in-frame clones and misses some; the assay was immunoSEQ multiplex PCR. Of about 180,000 clones in the sample, 89% were seen once. The sequencing input was PBMCs or T cells enriched from blood (not recorded which). These receptor sequences come from a woman aged 40 to 50 with acute COVID-19.

V usage is TRBV28 and J usage is TRBJ1-4; weak D call: TRBD1 (6 bases). This CDR3 comprises 14 residues. CDR1 MDHEN and CDR2 SYDVKM come from the germline V gene. With 2 bases removed from V and 8 bases from J, the gap between germline ends came to 12 bases. CDR3 protein: CASSLTGIVEKLFF. As DNA, the CDR3 is TGTGCCAGCAGTTTAACAGGGATAGTGGAAAAACTGTTTTTT.

The V gene is TRBV5-1, the J gene TRBJ2-2; 9 positions match TRBD1. V was clipped by 5 bases and J by 5 bases; unmatched bases: 7. This CDR3 is built from 15 residues. Germline V gene sequence: CDR1 SGHRS, CDR2 YFSETQ. In DNA form, the CDR3 reads TGCGCCAGCAGTCGATCCGGACAGGGGACCGGGGAGCTGTTTTTT. Translating it yields CASSRSGQGTGELFF.

V and J are TRBV19 and TRBJ2-5; D remains unclear. This CDR3 has 12 amino acids. Germline CDR1 LNHDA, CDR2 SQIVND (reference sequence). Between the trimmed V and J ends, which lost 6 bases and 1 base, there was a span of 6 bases. Here the CDR3 reads CASSESQETQYF. CDR3 nucleotide sequence: TGTGCCAGTAGCGAGTCCCAAGAGACCCAGTACTTC.

The chain carries TRBV7-3 and TRBJ1-6; 7 bases line up with TRBD1. V was clipped by 5 bases and J by 10 bases; unmatched bases: 8. This CDR3 contains 14 residues. The germline V gene has CDR1 SGHTA and CDR2 FQGTGA. CDR3 sequence: CASSATGVDSPLHF. CDR3 nucleotides: TGTGCCAGCAGCGCCACAGGGGTAGACTCACCCCTCCACTTT.

CDR3: CASSVAGTGELFF. The CDR3 coding sequence is TGTGCCAGCAGTGTCGCGGGGACCGGGGAGCTGTTTTTT. The chain employs TRBV2 and TRBJ2-2, with a weak D call TRBD2 (6 bases). Between the trimmed V and J ends, which lost 4 bases and 5 bases, there was a span of 8 bases. The germline CDR1 and CDR2 sequences are SNHLY and FYNNEI. This CDR3 is 13 amino acids long.

This clone has only a few counts. In the same sample, other DNA sequences code for this CDR3. This chain's CDR3 is CASSYENRGNSPLHF. The DNA for the CDR3 is TGTGCCAGCAGTTACGAAAACAGGGGAAATTCACCCCTCCACTTT. V usage is TRBV6-5 and J usage is TRBJ1-6; 7 nucleotides agree with TRBD1. Germline V lookup: CDR1 MNHEY, CDR2 SVGAGI. There are 15 residues in the CDR3. V shed 2 bases, J shed 7 bases, and the junction held 5 bases outside the gene matches.

The V and J genes are TRBV25-1 and TRBJ1-6, with D possibly TRBD1 on 6 matching bases. The CDR3 loop spans 14 amino acids. Germline assignment: CDR1 MGHDK and CDR2 SYGVNS. Trimming stripped 5 bases from V and 5 bases from J, with 10 bases between. CDR3 DNA sequence: TGTGCCAGCAGTCAGGGGTTGAATAATTCACCCCTCCACTTT. Amino acids: CASSQGLNNSPLHF.

The chain combines TRBV30 with TRBJ2-1; D is ambiguous. Germline V CDR1 and CDR2: GTSNPN, SVGIG (reference sequence). The V end was cut by 0 bases, the J end by 9 bases, with 6 bases between. CDR3 length: 11 amino acids. The CDR3, as DNA: TGTGCCTGGAGTGTACATACTGAGCAGTTCTTC. This translates into CAWSVHTEQFF.

The genes are TRBV21-1 and TRBJ1-1. TRBV21-1 represents a pseudogene. The length of the CDR3 is 15 residues. The CDR3 protein is CARAGSKRCSTEAFF. The CDR3 bases are TGTGCCAGAGCCGGGTCGAAAAGGTGTTCCACTGAAGCTTTCTTT.

The chain couples TRBV6-6 to TRBJ2-7; D is undetermined. This CDR3 region has 14 residues. The germline V gene has CDR1 MNHNY and CDR2 SVGAGI (reference sequence). V was trimmed by 0 bases and J by 2 bases, leaving 8 bases between them. The CDR3 sequence: CASSYSSFAYEQYF. The CDR3 DNA is TGTGCCAGCAGTTACTCGTCCTTTGCCTACGAGCAGTACTTC.

This chain uses TRBV11-1 with TRBJ2-1, with D tentatively TRBD2 (5 bases). Germline values: CDR1 SGHAT, CDR2 FQDESV (reference sequence). Trimming left V 5 bases short and J 5 bases short, with 19 bases between. This CDR3 region has 16 residues. The CDR3 sequence: CASSHETGMTHNEQFF. DNA of the CDR3: TGTGCCAGCAGCCATGAGACGGGGATGACACACAATGAGCAGTTCTTC. Using reference TRBV11-1 and TRBJ2-1 for the parts outside the CDR3, the full variable domain is EAEVAQSPRYKITEKSQAVAFWCDPISGHATLYWYRQILGQGPELLVQFQDESVVDDSQLPKDRFSAERLKGVDSTLKIQPAELGDSAMYLCASSHETGMTHNEQFFGPGTRLTVL.

The chain is built from TRBV10-2 and TRBJ2-7, with 9 bases that match TRBD2. The CDR3 has 15 amino acids. The V gene end was trimmed by 1 base and the J gene end by 5 bases; junction bases not matched to a gene: 6. Looked up from germline, CDR1 is WSHSY and CDR2 is SAAADI. In DNA, the CDR3 is TGCGCCAGCAGTGAGTTGCGGGGGGGGTTCCACGAGCAGTACTTC. Protein sequence: CASSELRGGFHEQYF.

This rearrangement joins TRBV19 to TRBJ2-7, with 8 bases aligning to TRBD2. J was trimmed by 0 bases and V by 9 bases; bases with no gene match: 4. The CDR3 runs to 13 residues. The germline V gene has CDR1 LNHDA and CDR2 SQIVND (reference sequence). CDR3 region: CASGRGPSYEQYF. DNA for the CDR3: TGTGCCAGCGGGAGGGGCCCCTCCTACGAGCAGTACTTC.

The V call is TRBV15, the J call TRBJ2-7; 7 nucleotides line up with TRBD1. CDR1 and CDR2 (germline): LNHNV, YYDKDF (reference sequence). The CDR3 loop spans 16 amino acids. The V and J ends lost 5 bases and 4 bases, in that order; junction bases with no gene match: 14. DNA of the CDR3: TGTGCCACCAGCGCCGAGCAGGAGACAGGGAGATACGAGCAGTACTTC. Residues: CATSAEQETGRYEQYF. Looking up the rest from reference TRBV15 and TRBJ2-7 gives the full variable domain: DAMVIQNPRYQVTQFGKPVTLSCSQTLNHNVMYWYQQKSSQAPKLLFHYYDKDFNNEADTPDNFQSRRPNTSFCFLDIRSPGLGDTAMYLCATSAEQETGRYEQYFGPGTRLTVT.

The chain employs TRBV7-9 and TRBJ2-3; 8 bases align to TRBD1. CDR3 size: 16 residues. Germline CDR1 reads SEHNR; CDR2 reads FQNEAQ (reference sequence). Unmatched junction bases numbered 5, after V lost 0 bases and J lost 3 bases. The CDR3 is CASSLASRQGTDTQYF. CDR3 nucleotides: TGTGCCAGCAGCTTAGCGTCGAGACAGGGGACAGATACGCAGTATTTT.

This clone has just a few counts. The chain employs TRBV7-2 and TRBJ1-1, with 7 bases fitting TRBD1. In germline, CDR1 is SGHTA, CDR2 FQGNSA. Trimming removed 6 bases from V and 4 bases from J; junction bases left unmatched: 5. The CDR3 spans 13 residues. This CDR3 reads CASSRQGGTEAFF. The CDR3 coding sequence is TGTGCCAGCAGTCGACAGGGCGGCACTGAAGCTTTCTTT.

CDR3 nucleotides: TGTGCCAGCAGAGGACAGGGCTATGGCTACACCTTC. Amino acid sequence: CASRGQGYGYTF. The chain carries TRBV2 and TRBJ1-2; 8 positions agree with TRBD1. The germline V gene encodes CDR1 SNHLY and CDR2 FYNNEI. The CDR3 length is 12 residues. After removal of 6 bases from V and 4 bases from J, the junction contained 1 base not matched to a gene.

V and J are TRBV3-1 (or the pseudogene TRBV3-2) and TRBJ1-1; TRBD1 matches at 7 bases. V lost 1 base and J lost 4; bases outside the gene matches: 6. Germline values: CDR1 LGHDT, CDR2 YNNKEL (reference sequence). CDR3 length: 15 residues. The CDR3 protein is CASSQGQGMSTEAFF. DNA for the CDR3: TGTGCCAGCAGCCAAGGACAGGGAATGAGCACTGAAGCTTTCTTT.

This chain joins TRBV28 and TRBJ2-1; 7 bases map to TRBD2. Trimming at V came to 2 bases and at J to 3 bases, leaving 13 bases not matched to a gene. Germline V gene data show CDR1 as MDHEN and CDR2 as SYDVKM. The CDR3 consists of 18 residues. The CDR3 region is CASSLHSPGGKRYNEQFF. Written as DNA, the CDR3 is TGTGCCAGCAGTTTACACTCCCCGGGAGGAAAACGCTACAATGAGCAGTTCTTC.

The gene calls are TRBV19 and TRBJ1-1, with a tentative D call TRBD1 (5 bases). From germline, CDR1 is LNHDA and CDR2 SQIVND (reference sequence). The CDR3 is 13 amino acids. V lost 7 bases to trimming and J lost 1 base, with 10 bases between them. The CDR3 spells CASTPDRNTEAFF. Written as DNA, the CDR3 is TGTGCCAGTACCCCCGACAGGAACACTGAAGCTTTCTTT.

The rearrangement uses TRBV12-3 or TRBV12-4 and TRBJ1-2, with D possibly being TRBD1 (5 bases). The CDR3 contains 12 residues. V lost 0 bases to trimming and J lost 10 bases, with 9 bases between them. The chain's CDR3 is CASSLAGGIYTF. DNA for the CDR3: TGTGCCAGCAGTTTAGCGGGGGGAATCTACACCTTC.

The rearrangement joins TRBV9 to TRBJ2-1; 11 nucleotides align to TRBD2. The V gene end was trimmed by 1 base and the J gene end by 6 bases; junction bases not matched to a gene: 6. CDR1 and CDR2 (germline): SGDLS, YYNGEE. The CDR3 is 16 amino acids. The CDR3 bases are TGTGCCAGCAGCGTATCGGGGACTAGCGGTTTCAATGAGCAGTTCTTC. Translation: CASSVSGTSGFNEQFF. The full variable domain, with the rest looked up from reference TRBV9 and TRBJ2-1, is DSGVTQTPKHLITATGQRVTLRCSPRSGDLSVYWYQQSLDQGLQFLIQYYNGEERAKGNILERFSAQQFPDLHSELNLSSLELGDSALYFCASSVSGTSGFNEQFFGPGTRLTVL.